This entry is about one TCR beta chain. Its antigen is still unknown. This record belongs to a study of OX40 agonist ivuxolimab in advanced cancers. Overall study: Patients were treated with intravenous ivuxolimab, dosed at 0.01 to 10 mg/kg and infused every 2 weeks.

The CDR3 has 16 residues. The junction had 3 bases not matched to a gene; V was cut back by 2 bases and J by 0 bases. Germline assignment: CDR1 MNHNY and CDR2 SVGAGI (reference sequence). General observations from the study: Certain nonresponding patients likewise had low normalized T-cell clonal expansion. Among T cells, CD8+ cells averaged more expanded clones than CD4+ cells. CD4+ and CD8+ blood T cells expanded clonally by week 6 at 0.1 to 3.0 mg/kg.

Produced via immunoSEQ multiplex PCR; TCRdb's table is partial and in-frame only. The sample lists some 80,000 clones, approximately 90% occurring once. This material consisted of CD4+ or CD8+ T cells sorted from blood, taken in a trial of the OX40 agonist ivuxolimab. J is TRBJ1-2 and V is TRBV6-6; 10 nucleotides agree with TRBD1. This receptor was taken from an adult with an advanced solid tumor such as melanoma, head and neck, liver or kidney cancer. The CDR3 coding sequence is TGTGCCAGCAGTTACGGGACAGGGGAAGCTAACTATGGCTACACCTTC. This codes for CASSYGTGEANYGYTF.